The rows below give T cell receptor beta chains drawn from one sample of a study of blood T cell repertoires in COVID-19. Libraries were prepared by immunoSEQ multiplex PCR; TCRdb keeps only in-frame clonotypes and omits some of them. The sample shows hundreds of thousands of clones, 88% of them seen only once. Sequenced input: PBMCs or T cells enriched from blood (not recorded which). These TCRs come from a woman between 18 and 29 years old who had been exposed to COVID-19. CDR3s include the opening cysteine and the closing phenylalanine or tryptophan. A D gene is named only where the DNA matches it firmly. Size tells how often a clone was seen (once, few, many) or the class of an expanded clone, and some rows leave it out.

J | D | size | V | DNA | CDR3
TRBJ2-7 | TRBD1 | NA | TRBV30 | TGTGCCTGGAGTGGGGACAGGGTACAGTACTTC | CAWSGDRVQYF
TRBJ1-3 | NA | NA | TRBV6-5 | TGTGCCAGCAGTCCCCGCCAAGGGGAAGGAAACACCATATATTTT | CASSPRQGEGNTIYF
TRBJ2-3 | NA | NA | TRBV23-1 | TGCGCCAGCAGTCACCCAATGCAGGGCACAGATACGCAGTATTTT | CASSHPMQGTDTQYF
TRBJ2-1 | NA | NA | TRBV30 | TGTGCCTGGAGTCGGCGGGGAAACTACAATGAGCAGTTCTTC | CAWSRRGNYNEQFF
TRBJ2-7 | NA | NA | TRBV4-2 | TGTGCCAGCAGCCAACAACTAGCCAGCTACGAGCAGTACTTC | CASSQQLASYEQYF
TRBJ2-1 | TRBD1 | NA | TRBV7-3 | TGTGCCAGCAGCTTAGTGGCAGGGGGCTTGAATGAGCAGTTCTTC | CASSLVAGGLNEQFF
TRBJ2-7 | TRBD1 | NA | TRBV20-1 | TGCAGTGCTAGTTCCAGGGGGCGAGGGTCCTACGAGCAGTACTTC | CSASSRGRGSYEQYF
TRBJ2-1 | TRBD2 | NA | TRBV28 | TGTGCCAGCAGTCGGGGGGGGGAGAATGAGCAGTTCTTC | CASSRGGENEQFF
TRBJ2-7 | TRBD1 | once | TRBV6-5 | TGTGCCAGCAGTTACTCCGGGACAGGGACCTACGAGCAGTACTTC | CASSYSGTGTYEQYF
TRBJ2-3 | TRBD1 | NA | TRBV27 | TGTGCCAGCAGGATAGACACCACCGGGACAGGGAGCACAGATACGCAGTATTTT | CASRIDTTGTGSTDTQYF
TRBJ2-7 | NA | NA | TRBV19 | TGTGCCAGTAGTTGGGAGGACGAGCAGTACTTC | CASSWEDEQYF
TRBJ1-4 | TRBD1 | NA | TRBV2 | TGTGCCAGCAGTCCGGGACAGGGTAATGAAAAACTGTTTTTT | CASSPGQGNEKLFF
TRBJ2-3 | TRBD1 | once | TRBV5-1 | TGCGCCAGCAGCGACGGACAGGGGCCTCCCACAGATACGCAGTATTTT | CASSDGQGPPTDTQYF
TRBJ1-1 | TRBD1 | NA | TRBV6-4 | TGTGCCAGCAGTGACGGGACAGGGAGGTTATTCTTT | CASSDGTGRLFF
TRBJ1-1 | TRBD1 | NA | TRBV6-5 | TGTGCCAGCAGTTACTCCAGGGGGTTTATGAACACTGAAGCTTTCTTT | CASSYSRGFMNTEAFF
TRBJ2-7 | TRBD2 | NA | TRBV28 | TGTGCCAGCAGTTATGGGGGGGGGATGTCCTACGAGCAGTACTTC | CASSYGGGMSYEQYF
TRBJ2-7 | NA | NA | TRBV6-5 | TGTGCCAGCAGTTGGGGTCCCGGGGGGCTATACGAGCAGTACTTC | CASSWGPGGLYEQYF
TRBJ2-5 | NA | NA | TRBV3-1/TRBV3-2 | TGTGCCAGCAGCCTAAACCGGGGGCAAGAGACCCAGTACTTC | CASSLNRGQETQYF
TRBJ2-7 | NA | few | TRBV28 | TGTGCCAGCAGTTTATGGCAGGCGAGTAGTGAGCAGTACTTC | CASSLWQASSEQYF
TRBJ1-3 | NA | NA | TRBV28 | TGTGCCAGCACCCTACCCGCCGGAAACACCATATATTTT | CASTLPAGNTIYF
TRBJ1-1 | TRBD1 | NA | TRBV4-1 | TGCGCCAGCAGCCAAAAACAGGGGTACACTGAAGCTTTCTTT | CASSQKQGYTEAFF
TRBJ2-1 | NA | NA | TRBV25-1 | TGTGCCAGCGGCGGACTCAGGGGTCTTGAGCAGTTCTTC | CASGGLRGLEQFF
TRBJ2-7 | NA | once | TRBV5-1 | TGCGCCAGCAGCTTGGACGGGTCCTACGAGCAGTACTTC | CASSLDGSYEQYF
TRBJ1-1 | NA | NA | TRBV30 | TGTGCCTGGAGTTCCCCCTACAGGTTCGCTAAGAACACTGAAGCTTTCTTT | CAWSSPYRFAKNTEAFF
TRBJ2-2 | TRBD2 | NA | TRBV7-8 | TGTGCCAGCAGCTTGTCACTAGCGGGCTTCCTCGGGGAGCTGTTTTTT | CASSLSLAGFLGELFF
TRBJ1-2 | NA | NA | TRBV2 | TGTGCCAGCAGCGGAGATAACTATGGCTACACCTTC | CASSGDNYGYTF
TRBJ2-1 | NA | NA | TRBV9 | TGTGCCAGCAGCGTAGGTAATTTAATGAGCATGTTCTTC | CASSVGNLMSMFF
TRBJ2-1 | TRBD1 | NA | TRBV7-2 | TGTGCCAGCTTTACAGGGGGGTCGGTCGATGAGCAGTTCTTC | CASFTGGSVDEQFF
TRBJ1-2 | NA | NA | TRBV7-2 | TGTGCCAGCAGCTTGGGGGGGAGCTACACCTTC | CASSLGGSYTF
TRBJ2-2 | TRBD1 | NA | TRBV4-3 | TGCGCCAGCGGAATGGGACAGGTATACACCGGGGAGCTGTTTTTT | CASGMGQVYTGELFF
TRBJ1-4 | NA | NA | TRBV5-6 | TGTGCCAGCAGCCCCCGGGGGGCTCTGGTCGGTAATGAAAAACTGTTTTTT | CASSPRGALVGNEKLFF
TRBJ2-7 | NA | NA | TRBV28 | TGTGCCAGCGGGTTGGAGGGCTACGAGCAGTACTTC | CASGLEGYEQYF
TRBJ2-3 | NA | NA | TRBV4-3 | TGCGCCAGCAGCCGGCAAAGAACAGATACGCAGTATTTT | CASSRQRTDTQYF
TRBJ1-1 | TRBD1 | NA | TRBV28 | TGTGCCAGCAGTTTAGGTCCAGGGGGCACTGAAGCTTTCTTT | CASSLGPGGTEAFF
TRBJ1-5 | NA | NA | TRBV10-3 | TGTGCCATCAGTGAAGAGGTATACCAGCCCCAGCATTTT | CAISEEVYQPQHF